This TCR beta chain came from a study of cytomegalovirus exposure and HLA in healthy donors. This clone appeared once. The antigen remains undetermined. Study-level results: Presence/absence analyses took donor sequencing depth as roughly uniform. Beyond CMV serostatus, there was no information to go on about immune exposure.

PCR used 60 Vbeta primers and 13 Jbeta primers. As originally analysed: Roughly 11 million of the 75 million to 95 million unique TCR beta chains counted in a later analysis were shared. The data were produced by immunoSEQ multiplex PCR, yet TCRdb's version contains in-frame clones alone and is incomplete. D and trimming come from the DNA, and the V and J calls and clone size come from that table. The sample includes about 130,000 clones, about 85% seen only once; the top ten take under 5%. This clonotype was obtained from a man between 18 and 29 years old in good health and CMV-seropositive. The sequencing input was PBMCs.

CDR3 bases: TGCAGCGTCCAAGGGGGGACAGGGAACACTGAAGCTTTCTTT. Translating it yields CSVQGGTGNTEAFF. The chain employs TRBV29-1 and TRBJ1-1; 8 nucleotides line up with TRBD1. Trimming took 6 bases from V and 1 from J; bases not matched to a gene: 7. This CDR3 region has 14 residues. Looked up from germline, CDR1 is SQVTM and CDR2 is ANQGSEA.